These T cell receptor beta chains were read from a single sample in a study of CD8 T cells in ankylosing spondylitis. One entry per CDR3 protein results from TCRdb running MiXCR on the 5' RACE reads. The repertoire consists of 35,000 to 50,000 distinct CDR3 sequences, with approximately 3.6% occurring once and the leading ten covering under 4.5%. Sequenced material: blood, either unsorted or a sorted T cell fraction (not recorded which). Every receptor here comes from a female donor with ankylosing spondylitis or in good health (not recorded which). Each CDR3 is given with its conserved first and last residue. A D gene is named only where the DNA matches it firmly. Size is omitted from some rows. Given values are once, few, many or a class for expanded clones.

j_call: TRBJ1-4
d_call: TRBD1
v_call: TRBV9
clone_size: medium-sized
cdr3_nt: TGTGCCAGCGCTGGAGGGACAGAAGGTGAAAAACTGTTTTTT
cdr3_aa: CASAGGTEGEKLFF

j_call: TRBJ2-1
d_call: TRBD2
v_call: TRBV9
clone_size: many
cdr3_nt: TGTGCCAGCAGCGTAGCTCTGGCGGGGGGACAAGACAATGAGCAGTTCTTC
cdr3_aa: CASSVALAGGQDNEQFF

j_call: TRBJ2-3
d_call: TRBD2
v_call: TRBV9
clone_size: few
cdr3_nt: TGTGCCAGCAGCTCCGGGACTAGCGGGGGCCCGAAGTATTTT
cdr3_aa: CASSSGTSGGPKYF

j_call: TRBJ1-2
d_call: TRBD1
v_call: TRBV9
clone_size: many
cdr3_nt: TGTGCCAGCAGCGTGGGACAGGAAGGCGGCTACACCTTC
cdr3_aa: CASSVGQEGGYTF

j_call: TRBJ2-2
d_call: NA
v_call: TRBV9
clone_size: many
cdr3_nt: TGTGCCAGCAGCCCACGGACAGTCTCGAAGACCGGGGAGCTGTTTTTT
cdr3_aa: CASSPRTVSKTGELFF

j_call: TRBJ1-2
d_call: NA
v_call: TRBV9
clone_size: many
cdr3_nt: TGTGCCAGCAGCCTCCGGGACCGGGTGGGGTATGGCTACACCTTC
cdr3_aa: CASSLRDRVGYGYTF

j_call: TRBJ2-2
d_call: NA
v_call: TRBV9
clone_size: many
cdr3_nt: TGTGCCAGCAGCCCCCGACTAGACCACACCGGGGAGCTGTTTTTT
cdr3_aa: CASSPRLDHTGELFF

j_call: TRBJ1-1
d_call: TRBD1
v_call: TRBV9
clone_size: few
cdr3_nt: TGTGCCAGCAGTTTCGTAACAGGGGGCGGCGAGGCTTTCTTT
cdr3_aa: CASSFVTGGGEAFF

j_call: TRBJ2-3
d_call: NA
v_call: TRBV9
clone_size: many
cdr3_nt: TGTGCCAGCAGCGTGGCTAACTACGACCGCGCAGATACGCAGTATTTT
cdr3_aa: CASSVANYDRADTQYF

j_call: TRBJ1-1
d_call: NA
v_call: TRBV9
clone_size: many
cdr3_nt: TGTGCCAGCAGCCATAAAGGGAGCACTGAAGCTTTCTTT
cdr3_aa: CASSHKGSTEAFF

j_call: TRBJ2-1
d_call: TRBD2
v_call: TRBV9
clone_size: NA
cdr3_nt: TGTGCCAGCAGCGCCTCCTGGACTAGCGGGGGGAACAATGAGCAGTTCTTC
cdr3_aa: CASSASWTSGGNNEQFF

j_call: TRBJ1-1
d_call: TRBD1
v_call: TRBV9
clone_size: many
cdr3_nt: TGTGCCAGCAGCGTAGACCAGGGGGGCACTGAAGCTTTCTTT
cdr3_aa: CASSVDQGGTEAFF

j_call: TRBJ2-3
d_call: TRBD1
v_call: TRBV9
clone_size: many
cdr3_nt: TGTGCCAGCAGCGTAGGATCGGGGACAGTCTCAAATACGCAGTATTTT
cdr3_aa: CASSVGSGTVSNTQYF

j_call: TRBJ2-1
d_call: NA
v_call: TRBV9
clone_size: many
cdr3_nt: TGTGCCAGCAGCTTTTTCGACAGTTCCTACAATGAGCAGTTCTTC
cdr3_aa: CASSFFDSSYNEQFF

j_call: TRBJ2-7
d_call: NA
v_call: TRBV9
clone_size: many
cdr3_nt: TGTGCCAGCAGCCTAGGGGTATCGTCCTACGAGCAGTACTTC
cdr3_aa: CASSLGVSSYEQYF

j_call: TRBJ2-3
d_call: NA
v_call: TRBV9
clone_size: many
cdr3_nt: TGTGCCAGCAGCGTAGCACCGACCCTCTTTGCGGGTGGCACAGATACGCAGTATTTT
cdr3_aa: CASSVAPTLFAGGTDTQYF

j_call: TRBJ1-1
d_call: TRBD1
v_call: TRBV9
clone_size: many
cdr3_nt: TGTGCCAGCAGCGTAACGGACAGGGGGATGGGTATGAACACTGAAGCTTTCTTT
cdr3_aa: CASSVTDRGMGMNTEAFF

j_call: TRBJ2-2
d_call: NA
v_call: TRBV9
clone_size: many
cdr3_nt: TGTGCCAGCAGCGGAGGGGGGGCAGCGAACACCGGGGAGCTGTTTTTT
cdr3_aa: CASSGGGAANTGELFF

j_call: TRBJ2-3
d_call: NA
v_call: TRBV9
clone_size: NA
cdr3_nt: TGTGCCAGCAGCGGAGGGTGGTCTAGCACAGATACGCAGTATTTT
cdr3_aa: CASSGGWSSTDTQYF

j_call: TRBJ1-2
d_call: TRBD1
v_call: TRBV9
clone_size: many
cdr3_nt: TGTGCCAGCAGCGCACTGCAGAACGGACAGGGATATGGCTACACCTTC
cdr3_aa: CASSALQNGQGYGYTF

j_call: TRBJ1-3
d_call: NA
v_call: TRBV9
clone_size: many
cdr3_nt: TGTGCCAGCAGCGGCACAATGGGGGGACTTTCCTCTGGAAACACCATATATTTT
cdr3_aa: CASSGTMGGLSSGNTIYF